This TCR beta chain came from a study of OX40 agonist ivuxolimab in advanced cancers. General study points: With doses of 0.1 to 3.0 mg/kg, CD4+ and CD8+ blood T cells had undergone clonal expansion by week 6.

As to this clone: Its target is unknown.

The method was immunoSEQ multiplex PCR; TCRdb's version includes in-frame clones alone and lacks a portion of them. This sample has some 76,000 clones, with around nine tenths found just once. The germline V gene has CDR1 SGHTA and CDR2 FQGTGA. With 2 bases removed from V and 6 bases from J, the gap between germline ends came to 11 bases. This CDR3 spans 13 amino acids. The TCR sequence derives from an adult with an advanced solid tumor such as melanoma, head and neck, liver or kidney cancer. The rearrangement joins TRBV7-3 to TRBJ2-7; D is perhaps TRBD2 (5 bases). Specimen: CD4+ or CD8+ T cells sorted from blood, collected in a trial of the OX40 agonist ivuxolimab. CDR3 nucleotides: TGTGCCAGCAGCTTATCTGAGGGAGCCGAGCAGTACTTC. Protein sequence: CASSLSEGAEQYF.